This TCR beta chain is drawn from a study of blood T cell repertoires in COVID-19. Study information: The study drew acute and convalescent COVID-19 samples from the United States, Italy and Spain. T cells, B-cell-depleted T cells, or PBMCs provided the cDNA or gDNA that served as material.

The CDR3 totals 15 residues. Germline CDR1 and CDR2: SGDLS and YYNGEE. Trimming removed 0 bases from V and 4 bases from J; junction bases left unmatched: 2. Authors' analysis steps: Amplified reference gene primers provided the basis for estimating nucleated cell counts. Clones were read by immunoSEQ multiplex PCR, and TCRdb kept only the in-frame ones, dropping some. That table furnishes V, J and clone size, whereas the DNA furnished D and trimming. Of roughly 98,000 clones in the sample, approximately 80% were seen once. The specimen was peripheral blood. The chain has TRBV9 and TRBJ2-2; 8 positions agree with TRBD2. The TCR originated in a human donor in a cohort sampled during active COVID-19. The CDR3 sequence: CASSVGGGITGELFF. The CDR3 region has the DNA TGTGCCAGCAGCGTAGGCGGGGGGATCACCGGGGAGCTGTTTTTT.